One T cell receptor beta chain is described in this entry. CDR1 is GTSNPN, CDR2 SVGIG, per germline (reference sequence). Trimming shortened V by 2 bases and J by 9 bases, and 10 bases separated the two germline ends. The CDR3 has 11 residues. Data came from immunoSEQ multiplex PCR; TCRdb stores just in-frame clones and leaves some out. Among about 140,000 clones, more than 80% were seen once, and the ten largest hold 1.6%. This record comes from a study of T cell responses to AZD1222 COVID-19 vaccine. Sample: peripheral blood, taken on day 0 of AZD1222 vaccination. This receptor was obtained from an adult in good health. This chain links TRBV30 with TRBJ1-2, with a possible D match to TRBD1 (5 bases). In DNA, the CDR3 is TGTGCCTGGAGTCAGGGCCGGAGCTACACCTTC. The encoded protein is CAWSQGRSYTF.